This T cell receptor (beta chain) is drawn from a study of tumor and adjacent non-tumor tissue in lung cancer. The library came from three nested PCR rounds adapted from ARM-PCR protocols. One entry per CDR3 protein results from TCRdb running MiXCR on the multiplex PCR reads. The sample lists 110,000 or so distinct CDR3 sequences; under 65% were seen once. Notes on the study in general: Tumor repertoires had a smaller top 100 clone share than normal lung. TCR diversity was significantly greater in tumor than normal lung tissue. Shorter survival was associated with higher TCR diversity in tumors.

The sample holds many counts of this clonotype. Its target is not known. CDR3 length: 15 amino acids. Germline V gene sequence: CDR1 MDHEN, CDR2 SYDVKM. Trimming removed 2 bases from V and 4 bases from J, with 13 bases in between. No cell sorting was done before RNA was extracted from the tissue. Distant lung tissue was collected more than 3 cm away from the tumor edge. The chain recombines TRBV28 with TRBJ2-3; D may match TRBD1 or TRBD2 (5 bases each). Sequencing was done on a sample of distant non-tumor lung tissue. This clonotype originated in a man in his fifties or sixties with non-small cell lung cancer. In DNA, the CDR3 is TGTGCCAGCAGTTTAAAGGGGACCAGCGCAGATACGCAGTATTTT. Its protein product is CASSLKGTSADTQYF.